Below, 2 T cell receptor beta chains from the same sample are listed, as sequenced in a study of T cells in tuberculosis. TCRdb keeps only in-frame clones here, not all; method: immunoSEQ multiplex PCR. The sample records 30,000 or so clones, roughly 90% being singletons. The material sequenced was PBMCs. The receptors derive from a donor aged 5 to 30 with latent tuberculosis or without tuberculosis infection.

This chain uses TRBV27 with TRBJ1-2, with D possibly TRBD1 on 6 matching bases. CDR1 and CDR2 (germline): MNHEY, SMNVEV (reference sequence). V was shortened by 6 bases and J by 4 bases, with 9 bases between the two germline ends. The CDR3 has 12 residues. This CDR3 reads CASRQGGYGYTF. The DNA of the CDR3 is TGTGCCAGCAGACAGGGTGGCTATGGCTACACCTTC.

By proportion, this clone is medium-sized. The chain links TRBV27 to TRBJ1-5, with 11 positions matching TRBD1. The junction had 9 bases not matched to a gene; V was cut back by 5 bases and J by 6 bases. This CDR3 comprises 16 residues. The germline CDR1 and CDR2 sequences are MNHEY and SMNVEV (reference sequence). The CDR3 is CASSPRTGGIGQPQHF. The CDR3 nucleotides read TGTGCCAGCAGTCCCCGGACAGGGGGCATTGGTCAGCCCCAGCATTTT.